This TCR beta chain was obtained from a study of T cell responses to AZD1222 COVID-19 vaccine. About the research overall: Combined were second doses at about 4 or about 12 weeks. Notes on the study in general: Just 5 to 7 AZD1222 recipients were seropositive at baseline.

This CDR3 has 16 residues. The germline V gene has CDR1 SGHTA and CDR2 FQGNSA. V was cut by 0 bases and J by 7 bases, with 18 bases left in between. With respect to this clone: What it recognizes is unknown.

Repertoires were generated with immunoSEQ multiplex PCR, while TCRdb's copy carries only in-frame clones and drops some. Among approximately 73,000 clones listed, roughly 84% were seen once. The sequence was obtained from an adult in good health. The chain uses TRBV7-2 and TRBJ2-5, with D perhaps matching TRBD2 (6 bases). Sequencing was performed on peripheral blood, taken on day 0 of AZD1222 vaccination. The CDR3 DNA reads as TGTGCCAGCAGCTTAGCTCCGGGACTTATTGAAGGGACCCAGTACTTC. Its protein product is CASSLAPGLIEGTQYF.